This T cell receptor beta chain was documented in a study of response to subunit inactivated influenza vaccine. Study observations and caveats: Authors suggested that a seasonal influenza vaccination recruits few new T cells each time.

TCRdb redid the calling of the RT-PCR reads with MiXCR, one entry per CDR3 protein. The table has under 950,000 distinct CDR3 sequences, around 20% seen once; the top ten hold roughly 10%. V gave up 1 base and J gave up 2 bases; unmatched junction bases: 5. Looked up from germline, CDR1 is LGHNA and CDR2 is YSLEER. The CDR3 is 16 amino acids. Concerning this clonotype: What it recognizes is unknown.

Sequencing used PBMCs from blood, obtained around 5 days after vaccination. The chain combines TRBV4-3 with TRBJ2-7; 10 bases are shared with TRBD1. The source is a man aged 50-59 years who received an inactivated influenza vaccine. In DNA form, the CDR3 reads TGCGCCAGCAGCCAAGTGGCAGGACAGGGGGCCTACGAGCAGTACTTC. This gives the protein CASSQVAGQGAYEQYF.